The rows below give T cell receptor beta chains drawn from one sample of a study of Graves' ophthalmopathy and Graves' hyperthyroidism. TCRdb analysed the multiplex PCR reads with MiXCR anew, one entry per CDR3 protein. The table has 350,000 to 400,000 distinct CDR3 sequences, around 16% seen once. Material: peripheral blood. These receptors came from a woman aged 18-30 years with Graves' ophthalmopathy. The CDR3 runs from the conserved cysteine through the conserved F or W. The D gene is left open where the match is weak. Size tells how often a clone was seen (once, few, many) or the class of an expanded clone, and some rows leave it out.

J: TRBJ2-5
size: many
D: TRBD1
V: TRBV4-3
CDR3: CASSQDIPGQGNQETQYF
DNA: TGCGCCAGCAGCCAAGATATCCCCGGACAGGGAAATCAAGAGACCCAGTACTTC

J: TRBJ1-5
size: many
D: .
V: TRBV19
CDR3: CASKAGELSNQPQHF
DNA: TGTGCCAGTAAGGCGGGGGAATTAAGCAATCAGCCCCAGCATTTT

J: TRBJ2-5
size: many
D: .
V: TRBV6-2/TRBV6-3
CDR3: CASRRSRGRLQETQYF
DNA: TGTGCCAGCAGGAGGAGCAGGGGACGGCTCCAAGAGACCCAGTACTTC

J: TRBJ1-5
size: many
D: .
V: TRBV24-1
CDR3: CATSDQGRNQPQHF
DNA: TGTGCCACCAGTGATCAGGGGAGAAATCAGCCCCAGCATTTT

J: TRBJ1-2
size: many
D: .
V: TRBV6-1
CDR3: CATVQGNYGYTF
DNA: TGTGCCACCGTCCAAGGGAACTATGGCTACACCTTC

J: TRBJ1-1
size: .
D: TRBD1
V: TRBV5-1
CDR3: CASGQGGTEAFF
DNA: TGCGCCAGCGGACAGGGGGGTACTGAAGCTTTCTTT

J: TRBJ2-7
size: many
D: TRBD1
V: TRBV5-1
CDR3: CASSLGQGLGYEQYF
DNA: TGCGCCAGCAGCCTAGGACAGGGCCTCGGATACGAGCAGTACTTC

J: TRBJ2-5
size: .
D: .
V: TRBV6-2/TRBV6-3
CDR3: CASRYRVVTETQYF
DNA: TGTGCCAGCAGATACAGGGTAGTCACCGAGACCCAGTACTTC

J: TRBJ2-3
size: many
D: .
V: TRBV12-3/TRBV12-4
CDR3: CASSFRPGPRGGDTQYF
DNA: TGTGCCAGCAGTTTCCGTCCGGGCCCAAGGGGAGGAGATACGCAGTATTTT

J: TRBJ2-7
size: many
D: .
V: TRBV12-3/TRBV12-4
CDR3: CASSQGGRDEQYF
DNA: TGTGCCAGCAGTCAAGGGGGTCGGGACGAGCAGTACTTC

J: TRBJ2-7
size: .
D: .
V: TRBV6-2/TRBV6-3
CDR3: CASRKTIRGEQYF
DNA: TGTGCCAGCAGAAAGACTATCCGTGGCGAGCAGTACTTC

J: TRBJ1-1
size: many
D: TRBD1
V: TRBV19
CDR3: CASSSRGLNEAFF
DNA: TGTGCCAGTAGTTCCAGGGGGCTTAATGAAGCTTTCTTT

J: TRBJ1-3
size: .
D: .
V: TRBV10-2
CDR3: CASSEGFGTGNTIYF
DNA: TGCGCCAGCAGTGAGGGCTTCGGGACTGGAAACACCATATATTTT

J: TRBJ1-5
size: .
D: .
V: TRBV12-3/TRBV12-4
CDR3: CASSLVFGQPQHF
DNA: TGTGCCAGCAGTTTGGTCTTTGGACAGCCCCAGCATTTT

J: TRBJ2-1
size: many
D: TRBD2
V: TRBV6-2/TRBV6-3
CDR3: CASSLAGEGYNEQFF
DNA: TGTGCCAGCAGTCTAGCGGGAGAGGGCTACAATGAGCAGTTCTTC

J: TRBJ1-2
size: many
D: .
V: TRBV12-3/TRBV12-4
CDR3: CASSSRFGGYTF
DNA: TGTGCCAGCAGTTCCCGATTCGGCGGCTACACCTTC

J: TRBJ1-6
size: many
D: TRBD1
V: TRBV30
CDR3: CAWSDHPPGQTNSPLHF
DNA: TGTGCCTGGAGTGACCATCCGCCGGGACAGACAAATTCACCCCTCCACTTT

J: TRBJ2-7
size: many
D: .
V: TRBV5-1
CDR3: CASSSAGAGRFEQYF
DNA: TGCGCCAGCAGCTCGGCAGGGGCAGGGAGGTTCGAGCAGTACTTC

J: TRBJ1-2
size: once
D: .
V: TRBV16
CDR3: CASSSGPPHGYTF
DNA: TGTGCCAGCAGTTCGGGACCGCCGCATGGCTACACCTTC

J: TRBJ2-7
size: .
D: .
V: TRBV5-1
CDR3: CASSLAGDRSLDEQYF
DNA: TGCGCCAGCAGCTTGGCCGGAGACAGGTCTCTTGACGAGCAGTACTTC

J: TRBJ1-6
size: many
D: .
V: TRBV6-5
CDR3: CASRVGSYNSPLHF
DNA: TGTGCCAGCAGAGTTGGCTCCTATAATTCACCCCTCCACTTT

J: TRBJ2-7
size: many
D: .
V: TRBV19
CDR3: CASSMGLPTTYEQYF
DNA: TGTGCCAGTAGTATGGGGCTGCCGACTACCTACGAGCAGTACTTC

J: TRBJ1-1
size: many
D: .
V: TRBV28
CDR3: CASSFSRANTEAFF
DNA: TGTGCCAGCAGTTTTAGCAGGGCGAACACTGAAGCTTTCTTT

J: TRBJ1-5
size: many
D: .
V: TRBV28
CDR3: CASSFLWAMSRGTQPQHF
DNA: TGTGCCAGCAGTTTTCTGTGGGCAATGTCCCGGGGGACTCAGCCCCAGCATTTT

J: TRBJ1-1
size: many
D: .
V: TRBV9
CDR3: CASSVGGAGTEAFF
DNA: TGTGCCAGCAGCGTTGGAGGGGCGGGGACTGAAGCTTTCTTT

J: TRBJ2-7
size: .
D: TRBD2
V: TRBV7-2
CDR3: CASSPSLGGVGEQYF
DNA: TGTGCCAGCAGCCCCTCCCTGGGAGGGGTGGGCGAGCAGTACTTC

J: TRBJ1-2
size: .
D: TRBD1
V: TRBV6-1
CDR3: CASSAGQGHGYTF
DNA: TGTGCCAGCAGTGCCGGACAGGGGCATGGCTACACCTTC

J: TRBJ1-2
size: few
D: .
V: TRBV6-1
CDR3: CASGGLPLANYGYTF
DNA: TGTGCCAGCGGCGGCCTACCGTTAGCTAACTATGGCTACACCTTC